The subject of this entry is one TCR beta chain. The CDR3 loop spans 14 amino acids. Trimming shortened V by 3 bases and J by 7 bases, and 12 bases separated the two germline ends. Germline-derived CDR1 and CDR2 are MNHNS and SASEGT. This sample was included in a study of control samples from healthy donors and cancer patients. Only in-frame clones appear in the TCRdb table, and some are missing; sequencing was by immunoSEQ multiplex PCR. The sample has 110,000 to 150,000 clones, roughly 90% seen once. The sequencing input was blood. The V and J genes are TRBV6-1 and TRBJ1-4; D is perhaps TRBD1 (5 bases). The sequence derives from a man between 25 and 39 years old in good health. CDR3 DNA sequence: TGTGCCAGCAGTGACAGGGTGGCCTTTGAAAAACTGTTTTTT. Translating gives CASSDRVAFEKLFF.